Listed below are T cell receptor beta chains from one sample, sequenced in a study of cytomegalovirus exposure and HLA in healthy donors. The repertoire was sequenced with immunoSEQ multiplex PCR; TCRdb's copy has only in-frame clones and lacks some. Of under 300,000 clones in the sample, around 90% are singletons; the top ten hold roughly 1.6%. What was sequenced was PBMCs. The receptors here all came from a girl aged 2-10 years in good health and CMV-seronegative. The CDR3 runs from the conserved cysteine through the conserved F or W. D genes are given only for firm matches.

D	V	J	CDR3
TRBD2	TRBV7-9	TRBJ2-1	CGSRRLAGERNEQFF
TRBD2	TRBV6-6	TRBJ2-7	CASKRGDSYEQYF
-	TRBV9	TRBJ2-1	CASSDPIRGYEQFF
TRBD2	TRBV5-6	TRBJ2-1	CASSSISGTGYNEQFF
-	TRBV28	TRBJ2-5	CASSQQMETQYF
-	TRBV18	TRBJ1-1	CASSPGEAGEAFF
TRBD1	TRBV6-5	TRBJ1-2	CASTDRGKYGYTF
-	TRBV9	TRBJ2-1	CASSVEDYNGQFF
TRBD1	TRBV11-2	TRBJ1-3	CASSLRARDRDSGNTIYF
-	TRBV5-6	TRBJ1-1	CASSRRLDLGPEAFF
-	TRBV13	TRBJ2-5	CASSEGGAGLETQYF
TRBD1	TRBV25-1	TRBJ1-5	CASSESQGAQPQHF
-	TRBV19	TRBJ1-1	CASSMIENTEAFF
-	TRBV27	TRBJ1-5	CASSTGYSNQPQHF
-	TRBV2	TRBJ2-5	CASSEAGVTHETQYF
-	TRBV12-2	TRBJ2-1	CASRLEIATPRRTSGRRGEQFF
-	TRBV28	TRBJ1-6	CASTFSGDNSPLHF
-	TRBV29-1	TRBJ1-2	CSTGTNGYTF
-	TRBV2	TRBJ1-1	CASSDLLPRVFF
TRBD1	TRBV5-6	-	CASSPTGGEQYF
-	TRBV13	TRBJ2-3	CASSFDGGKDTQYF
-	TRBV15	TRBJ2-7	CATSRVGSEQYF
-	TRBV6-1	TRBJ1-1	CASSQTPWGVTEAFF
TRBD2	TRBV5-1	TRBJ2-1	CASSLGASGGTGDEQFF
TRBD1	TRBV2	TRBJ1-1	CARLGQGHTEAFF
-	TRBV4-2	TRBJ1-5	CASSQEGAQPQHF
TRBD1	TRBV27	TRBJ1-1	CARRQGVGTEAFF